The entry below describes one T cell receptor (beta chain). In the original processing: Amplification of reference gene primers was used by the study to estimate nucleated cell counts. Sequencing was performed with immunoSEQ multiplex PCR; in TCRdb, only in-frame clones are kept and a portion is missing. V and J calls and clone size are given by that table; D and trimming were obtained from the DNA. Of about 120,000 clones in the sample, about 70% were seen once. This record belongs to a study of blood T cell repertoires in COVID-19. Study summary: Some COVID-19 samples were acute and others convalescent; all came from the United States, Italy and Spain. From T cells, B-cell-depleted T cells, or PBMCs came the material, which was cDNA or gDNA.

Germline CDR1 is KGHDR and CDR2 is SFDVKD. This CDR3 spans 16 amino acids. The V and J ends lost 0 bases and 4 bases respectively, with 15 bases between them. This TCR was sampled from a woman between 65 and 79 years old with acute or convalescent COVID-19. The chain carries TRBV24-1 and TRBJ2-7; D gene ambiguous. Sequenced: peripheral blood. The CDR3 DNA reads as TGTGCCACCAGTGATTTGTTCCAGATACCAGATTACGAGCAGTACTTC. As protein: CATSDLFQIPDYEQYF.